This entry concerns a single T cell receptor beta chain. What it recognizes is unknown. The sample belongs to a study of CD8 T cells in Susac syndrome. Across the whole study: Intravenous immunoglobulin alone or corticosteroids were being given to patients with Susac syndrome at blood draw, unless they were therapy-naive.

Study-level results: The study conceded that relatively few individuals underwent its TCR sequencing and HLA analysis.

With random hexamers, reverse transcription was performed on about 0.5 to 1 ug of RNA. The TCR beta CDR3 was amplified by immunoSEQ multiplex PCR across 54 Vbeta, 13 Jbeta. Each CDR3 protein is one row after TCRdb ran MiXCR on the immunoSEQ multiplex PCR reads. This table has some 200,000 distinct CDR3 sequences, nearly 97% appearing once. Each Susac syndrome patient had definite or probable disease by recently defined criteria. This CDR3 has 14 amino acids. Per the germline V gene, CDR1 is SEHNR and CDR2 is FQNEAQ (reference sequence). V shed 1 base and J shed 7 bases, with 13 bases lying between them.

The origin of this receptor is a human donor with Susac syndrome. Sequencing was done on a sample of CD4+ T cells from PBMCs. The genes are TRBV7-9 and TRBJ2-5, with a possible D match to TRBD2 (6 bases). The CDR3 DNA is TGTGCCAGCAGCTTAGAGGGAAGTAGCGGGACCCAGTACTTC. The encoded protein is CASSLEGSSGTQYF.